A selection of T cell receptor beta chains follows, all from one sample in a study of cytomegalovirus exposure and HLA in healthy donors. Profiling relied on immunoSEQ multiplex PCR, and the TCRdb table lists in-frame clones only, not all of them. The repertoire holds about 150,000 clones, 80% seen once, with roughly 5.3% in the top ten. Sequenced input: PBMCs. Receptors originate from a woman aged 40-49 years in good health and CMV-seropositive. CDR3s include the opening cysteine and the closing phenylalanine or tryptophan. The order of the fields is CDR3 DNA, CDR3 protein, D gene, clone size, J gene, V gene, CDR3 length. The D gene is left open where the match is weak. Part of the rows lack a size; the others show once, few, many or a class for expanded clones.

TGTGCCAGTAGTGTAGCGTTGAGGGGCACAGATACGCAGTATTTT	CASSVALRGTDTQYF	-	-	TRBJ2-3	TRBV19	15
TGTGCCAGCTCACCAGGCCCGGCAGGCTATGGCTACACCTTC	CASSPGPAGYGYTF	-	-	TRBJ1-2	TRBV18	14
TGTGCCAGCAGTTTCCTGACTAGCGGGGGCGGAAATGAGCAGTTCTTC	CASSFLTSGGGNEQFF	TRBD2	-	TRBJ2-1	TRBV27	16
TGTGCCAGCAGCTTTTTCCTTGGACAGGGTCGTTTCTCTGGAAACACCATATATTTT	CASSFFLGQGRFSGNTIYF	TRBD1	-	TRBJ1-3	TRBV7-2	19
TGTGCCAGTAGTATTAGCCCCATTGGGGCAGGGGAGTACGGCTACACCTTC	CASSISPIGAGEYGYTF	-	-	TRBJ1-2	TRBV19	17
TGCAGCGCTCTCGATGGGGGACTAGCGGGAGGGCGGGTCGGGGAGCTGTTTTTT	CSALDGGLAGGRVGELFF	TRBD2	few	TRBJ2-2	TRBV29-1	18
TGTGCCAGCAGCATTGGACAGGGCACAGATACGCAGTATTTT	CASSIGQGTDTQYF	TRBD1	-	TRBJ2-3	TRBV9	14
TGTGCCAGCAGTGTGGGGGGTGGGAACACTGAAGCTTTCTTT	CASSVGGGNTEAFF	-	-	TRBJ1-1	TRBV2	14
TGTGCCAGCAGCTTAGACGGACAAGTGAACACTGAAGCTTTCTTT	CASSLDGQVNTEAFF	-	-	TRBJ1-1	TRBV7-2	15
TGTGCCAGCAGTCTTACGAGCGGATGGTCCTACGAGCAGTACTTC	CASSLTSGWSYEQYF	-	-	TRBJ2-7	TRBV27	15
TGTGCCAGCAGTGATCTGGGAGCTGGGGCCAACGTCCTGACTTTC	CASSDLGAGANVLTF	-	-	TRBJ2-6	TRBV2	15
TGTGCCTCCGATACCAGGGGGCCGTTGAGCAATCAGCCCCAGCATTTT	CASDTRGPLSNQPQHF	TRBD1	-	TRBJ1-5	TRBV28	16
TGTGCCAGCAGCCTGAGCGGGGGCTATGAGCAGTTCTTC	CASSLSGGYEQFF	TRBD2	-	TRBJ2-1	TRBV5-5	13
TGTGCCAGCAGCTCGATCCTTGCGGTGGGTACGCAGTATTTT	CASSSILAVGTQYF	-	-	TRBJ2-3	TRBV7-2	14
TGTGCCAGTAGTAAGACTAGCGGGAGTGTTGGGGCCAAAAACATTCAGTACTTC	CASSKTSGSVGAKNIQYF	TRBD2	-	TRBJ2-4	TRBV19	18
TGCGCCAGCAGCTTTCCGCCCCCGGGACAGGGGACAGGGGAGCAGTACTTC	CASSFPPPGQGTGEQYF	TRBD1	-	TRBJ2-7	TRBV5-1	17
TGCGCCAGCAGCTTTGTAGGCCTAGCGGGAGGCATGGGCACAGATACGCAGTATTTT	CASSFVGLAGGMGTDTQYF	TRBD2	-	TRBJ2-3	TRBV5-1	19
TGTGCCAGCAGCTTAGGTCGGAGCTACGAGCAGTACTTC	CASSLGRSYEQYF	-	-	TRBJ2-7	TRBV13	13
TGTGCCAGCAGCAGACGACTAGCGGGAGTTCAGGAGACCCAGTACTTC	CASSRRLAGVQETQYF	TRBD2	-	TRBJ2-5	TRBV9	16
TGTGCCAGCAGTTTTACAGGGGACGGCAATCAGCCCCAGCATTTT	CASSFTGDGNQPQHF	TRBD1	-	TRBJ1-5	TRBV6-1	15
TGTGCCAGCAGCAAAGACAGGGCGGACTACGAGCAGTACTTC	CASSKDRADYEQYF	TRBD1	-	TRBJ2-7	TRBV13	14
TGTGCCAGCAGCTTAGCCGGGAGAGGCAATGAGCAGTTCTTC	CASSLAGRGNEQFF	-	-	TRBJ2-1	TRBV7-9	14
TGTGCCAGCAGTCAGGGAAGGGAGCAGTACTTC	CASSQGREQYF	-	-	TRBJ2-7	TRBV6-6	11
TGTGCCAGCAACCTGGTTTCTGGGGGGACCCCCTACGAGCAGTACTTC	CASNLVSGGTPYEQYF	-	-	TRBJ2-7	TRBV27	16
TGTGCCAGCAGCCTCCAGCGTAATCAGCCCCAGCATTTT	CASSLQRNQPQHF	-	-	TRBJ1-5	TRBV13	13
TGTGCCAGCAGTTTACCACAGGGGGCTTGGGGGAATCAGCCCCAGCATTTT	CASSLPQGAWGNQPQHF	TRBD1	-	TRBJ1-5	TRBV28	17
TGCAGCGTATCCCGGGGTGTCACTTCCTACGAGCAGTACTTC	CSVSRGVTSYEQYF	-	-	TRBJ2-7	TRBV29-1	14
TGTGCCAGCTCACCACCGGGACTAGCGGGTCCATACGAGCAGTACTTC	CASSPPGLAGPYEQYF	TRBD2	-	TRBJ2-7	TRBV18	16
TGCGCCAGCAGCCGGTACACGGGACAGGCTAACAATGAGCAGTTCTTC	CASSRYTGQANNEQFF	TRBD1	-	TRBJ2-1	TRBV5-1	16
TGTGCCAGCAGTGAACTCCTATCGGGAGCCGACGAGCAGTACTTC	CASSELLSGADEQYF	-	-	TRBJ2-7	TRBV25-1	15
TGCGCCAGCAGCTATGGACAGGGAGAGCAAGAGCAGTACTTC	CASSYGQGEQEQYF	TRBD1	-	TRBJ2-7	TRBV5-1	14
TGTGCCAGCAGGGGGTCCGGGACAGGGTTCGGGGAGCTGTTTTTT	CASRGSGTGFGELFF	TRBD1	-	TRBJ2-2	TRBV28	15
TGTGCCAGCAGCGATGGGGGACAGGGGAGCACCGGGGAGCTGTTTTTT	CASSDGGQGSTGELFF	TRBD1	-	TRBJ2-2	TRBV9	16
TGTGCCAGCAGCTTATCAGGTTTGAACACCGGGGAGCTGTTTTTT	CASSLSGLNTGELFF	-	-	TRBJ2-2	TRBV5-4	15
TGTGCCAGCACCTTCCCCCTATACAATGAGCAGTTCTTC	CASTFPLYNEQFF	-	-	TRBJ2-1	TRBV2	13
TGTGCCAGCAGTGAAGACTCGTTCAATGAGCAGTTCTTC	CASSEDSFNEQFF	-	-	TRBJ2-1	TRBV6-1	13
TGTGCCAGCAGCGTCAATGGAGTAAATGAGCAGTTCTTC	CASSVNGVNEQFF	-	-	TRBJ2-1	TRBV5-4	13
TGCGCCAGCAGTGAAGGGACAGCCACAGATACGCAGTATTTT	CASSEGTATDTQYF	TRBD1	-	TRBJ2-3	TRBV10-1	14
TGTGCCAGCAGTTACCTCCCGGAGGGCACTGAAGCTTTCTTT	CASSYLPEGTEAFF	-	-	TRBJ1-1	TRBV9	14
TGTGCCAGCAGACCAAGGGGGGGCAATGAGCAGTTCTTC	CASRPRGGNEQFF	-	-	TRBJ2-1	TRBV27	13
TGCGCCAGCAGCTTGGCACTAGAGAGCGAGCAGTACTTC	CASSLALESEQYF	-	few	TRBJ2-7	TRBV5-1	13
TGCGCCAGCACAGAGGGAGCGGTCAACAATGAGCAGTTCTTC	CASTEGAVNNEQFF	-	-	TRBJ2-1	TRBV5-1	14
TGTGCCAGCAGTCGGACCCCGGCAGGGCCGGTCACAGATACGCAGTATTTT	CASSRTPAGPVTDTQYF	-	few	TRBJ2-3	TRBV7-8	17